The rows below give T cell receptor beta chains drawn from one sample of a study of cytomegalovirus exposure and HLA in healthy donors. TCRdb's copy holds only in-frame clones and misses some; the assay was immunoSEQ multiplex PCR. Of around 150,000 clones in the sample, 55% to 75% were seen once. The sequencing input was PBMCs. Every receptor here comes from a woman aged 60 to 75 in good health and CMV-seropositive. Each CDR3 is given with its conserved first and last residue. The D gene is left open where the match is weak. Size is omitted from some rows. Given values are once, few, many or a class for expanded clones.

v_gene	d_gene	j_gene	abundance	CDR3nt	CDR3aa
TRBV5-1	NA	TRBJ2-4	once	TGCGCCAGCAGCTTGGGGGAGGCCAAAAACATTCAGTACTTC	CASSLGEAKNIQYF
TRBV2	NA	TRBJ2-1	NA	TGTGCCAGCAGTGCACAGGGCTACAATGAGCAGTTCTTC	CASSAQGYNEQFF
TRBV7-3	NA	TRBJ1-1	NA	TGTGCCAGCAGGTCAGGGGAGAACACTGAAGCTTTCTTT	CASRSGENTEAFF
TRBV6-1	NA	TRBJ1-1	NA	TGTGCCAGCAGTTCCAGGGGCGTGAACACTGAAGCTTTCTTT	CASSSRGVNTEAFF
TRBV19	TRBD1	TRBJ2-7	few	TGTGCCAGTACTCACTCCGGGACAGCATCCTACGAGCAGTACTTC	CASTHSGTASYEQYF
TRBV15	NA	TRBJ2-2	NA	TGTGCCACCAGCAGAGACAGGGGAACCGGGGAGCTGTTTTTT	CATSRDRGTGELFF
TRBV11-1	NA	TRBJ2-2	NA	TGTGCCAGCAGCTTTAGCGGGAACACCGGGGAGCTGTTTTTT	CASSFSGNTGELFF
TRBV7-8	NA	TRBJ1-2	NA	TGTGCCAGCAGCACAGTGGGGGGGAACTATGGCTACACCTTC	CASSTVGGNYGYTF
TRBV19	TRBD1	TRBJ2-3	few	TGTGCCAGTAGTATTTCAGGGGGAACAGATACGCAGTATTTT	CASSISGGTDTQYF
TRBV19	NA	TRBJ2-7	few	TGTGCCAGTAGTCCGGCCGAGGGAACCTACTACGAGCAGTACTTC	CASSPAEGTYYEQYF
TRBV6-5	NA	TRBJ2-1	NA	TGTGCCAGCAGTTACAGCTTTTTAGCGAGTGAGCAGTTCTTC	CASSYSFLASEQFF
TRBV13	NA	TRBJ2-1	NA	TGTGCCAGCAGCTTCCCAGGGATCAATGAGCAGTTCTTC	CASSFPGINEQFF
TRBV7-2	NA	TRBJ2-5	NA	TGTGCCAGCAGCTTAGCAGCGGCAGACCACCAAGAGACCCAGTACTTC	CASSLAAADHQETQYF
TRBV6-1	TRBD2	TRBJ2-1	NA	TGTGCCAGCAGTGCCTGGGGAGCTAGCGGGGTTAGTGAGCAGTTCTTC	CASSAWGASGVSEQFF
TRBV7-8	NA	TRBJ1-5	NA	TGTGCCAGCAGCGTCCCGGGTGATCAGCCCCAGCATTTT	CASSVPGDQPQHF
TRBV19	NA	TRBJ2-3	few	TGTGCCAGTAGTATTGGGGGAGGCTCCGTCGATACGCAGTATTTT	CASSIGGGSVDTQYF
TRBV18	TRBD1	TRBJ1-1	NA	TGTGCCAGCTCGCCGGGACAGGGTCTCCTGAACACTGAAGCTTTCTTT	CASSPGQGLLNTEAFF
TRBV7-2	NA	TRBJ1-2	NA	TGTGCCAGCAGCTTAGACAGGGTTAACTATGGCTACACCTTC	CASSLDRVNYGYTF
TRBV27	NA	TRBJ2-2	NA	TGTGCCAGCAGTTACGGACAAGACGCCGGGGAGCTGTTTTTT	CASSYGQDAGELFF
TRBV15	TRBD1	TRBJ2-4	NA	TGTGCCACCAGCCGGTACCCGGGACAGGGAGGAGACATTCAGTACTTC	CATSRYPGQGGDIQYF
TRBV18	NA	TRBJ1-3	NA	TGTGCCAGCTCACCACCGCGAGGAAACAGGGCTGGAAACACCATATATTTT	CASSPPRGNRAGNTIYF
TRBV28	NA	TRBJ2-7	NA	TGTGCCAGCAGCTCCCCCAGGAAGGCATCTTACGAGCAGTACTTC	CASSSPRKASYEQYF
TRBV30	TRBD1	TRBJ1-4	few	TGTGCCTGGCTAGGGGGCGCAGGGAAACTGTTTTTT	CAWLGGAGKLFF
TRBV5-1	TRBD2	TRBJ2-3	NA	TGCGCCAGCAGCTTGGTACCGGGACTAACAGATACGCAGTATTTT	CASSLVPGLTDTQYF
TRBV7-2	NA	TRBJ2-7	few	TGTGCCAGCAGCTTAGGGACTCCCAGCTCCTACGAGCAGTACTTC	CASSLGTPSSYEQYF
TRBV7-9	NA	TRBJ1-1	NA	TGTGCCAGCAGCTTAGTCGCCGTGGAGGACACTGAAGCTTTCTTT	CASSLVAVEDTEAFF
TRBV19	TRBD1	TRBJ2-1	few	TGTGCCAGTAGCACCGGGACAGGGATAAACAATGAGCAGTTCTTC	CASSTGTGINNEQFF
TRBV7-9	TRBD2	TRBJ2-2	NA	TGTGCCAGCAGCTTAAGACTAGCGGGAGCCACCGGGGAGCTGTTTTTT	CASSLRLAGATGELFF
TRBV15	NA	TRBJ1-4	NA	TGTGCCACCAGCAGAGACAGAACTAATGAAAAACTGTTTTTT	CATSRDRTNEKLFF
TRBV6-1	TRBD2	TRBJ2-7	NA	TGTGCCACGACTAGCGGGTTCGAGCAGTACTTC	CATTSGFEQYF
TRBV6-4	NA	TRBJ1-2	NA	TGTGCCAGCAGTGACTCAGGCGGCTATGGCTACACCTTC	CASSDSGGYGYTF
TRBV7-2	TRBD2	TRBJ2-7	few	TGTGCCAGCAGTAGAGTGGGACTAGCGGGAGGGAGCTCCTACGAGCAGTACTTC	CASSRVGLAGGSSYEQYF
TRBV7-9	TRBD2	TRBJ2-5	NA	TGTGCCAGCAGCTTACCGCGGGAGCCCCAAGAGACCCAGTACTTC	CASSLPREPQETQYF
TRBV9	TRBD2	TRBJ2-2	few	TGTGCCAGCAGCGCCGACCTCGGGGCGGGAGGGGCAGGGGAGCTGTTTTTT	CASSADLGAGGAGELFF
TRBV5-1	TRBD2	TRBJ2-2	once	TGCGCCAGCAGCGAAACTAGCGGGAGGGGTCGGGAGCTGTTTTTT	CASSETSGRGRELFF
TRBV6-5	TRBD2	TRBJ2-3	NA	TGTGCCAGCAGCATACTAGCGGGAGGAACAGATACGCAGTATTTT	CASSILAGGTDTQYF
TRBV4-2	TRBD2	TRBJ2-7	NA	TGTGCCAGCAGCCCCCGGGCGCGGGGGTTTTCCGAGCAGTACTTC	CASSPRARGFSEQYF
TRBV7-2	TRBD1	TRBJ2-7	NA	TGTGCCAGCAGCCCAACGACAGGGTCCTACGAGCAGTACTTC	CASSPTTGSYEQYF
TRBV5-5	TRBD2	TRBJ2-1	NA	TGTGCCAGCAGCTTCGGACTAGCGGGACACAATGAGCAGTTCTTC	CASSFGLAGHNEQFF
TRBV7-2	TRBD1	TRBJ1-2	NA	TGTGCCAGCAGCTTAGCCGGTGGAGGACAGGGACTCCCCTCTAACTATGGCTACACCTTC	CASSLAGGGQGLPSNYGYTF
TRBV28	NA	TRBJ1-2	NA	TGTGCCAGCAGCCCCGGGATGGGCTATGGCTACACCTTC	CASSPGMGYGYTF
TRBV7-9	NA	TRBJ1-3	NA	TGTGCCAGCAGCCCCCGATGGTCTCGCGGTGGAAACACCATATATTTT	CASSPRWSRGGNTIYF
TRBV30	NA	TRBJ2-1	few	TGTGCCTGGACCGGAACAGGGCCGTCTCTCTCCTACAATGAGCAGTTCTTC	CAWTGTGPSLSYNEQFF
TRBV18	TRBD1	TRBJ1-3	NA	TGTGCCAGCTCACCAGGGACAGGGACGCGAAACACCATATATTTT	CASSPGTGTRNTIYF
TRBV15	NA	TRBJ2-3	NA	TGTGCCACCAGCACCGATGAAACCTCAGGGGATACGCAGTATTTT	CATSTDETSGDTQYF
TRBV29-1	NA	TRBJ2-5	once	TGCAGCGCCTGGGACACTCAAGAGACCCAGTACTTC	CSAWDTQETQYF
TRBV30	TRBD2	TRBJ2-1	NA	TGTGCCTGGAGCGGGCCGGGTGGGAGGGCCGATGAGCAGTTCTTC	CAWSGPGGRADEQFF
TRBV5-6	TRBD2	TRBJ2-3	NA	TGTGCCAGCAGCCGACTAGCGGGCCGCACAGATACGCAGTATTTT	CASSRLAGRTDTQYF
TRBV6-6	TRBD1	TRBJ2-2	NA	TGTGCCAGCACCACGTGGGACAGGGGAAACACCGGGGAGCTGTTTTTT	CASTTWDRGNTGELFF
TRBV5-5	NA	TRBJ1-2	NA	TGTGCCAGCACCACAATTGACAGAAACTCCTATGGCTACACCTTC	CASTTIDRNSYGYTF
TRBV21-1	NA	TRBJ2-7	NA	TGTGCCAGCAGCAAACGGGGGGACCCAGCGGGAGATGATGAGCAGTACTTC	CASSKRGDPAGDDEQYF
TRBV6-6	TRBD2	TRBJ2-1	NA	TGTGCCAGTGGGGATAGCGGGAGCCTTGGGAATGAGCAGTTCTTC	CASGDSGSLGNEQFF
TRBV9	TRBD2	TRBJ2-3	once	TGTGCCAGCAGCGCACGAGAGGGGACTAGCGGGAGGGCCATTGGTACGCAGTATTTT	CASSAREGTSGRAIGTQYF